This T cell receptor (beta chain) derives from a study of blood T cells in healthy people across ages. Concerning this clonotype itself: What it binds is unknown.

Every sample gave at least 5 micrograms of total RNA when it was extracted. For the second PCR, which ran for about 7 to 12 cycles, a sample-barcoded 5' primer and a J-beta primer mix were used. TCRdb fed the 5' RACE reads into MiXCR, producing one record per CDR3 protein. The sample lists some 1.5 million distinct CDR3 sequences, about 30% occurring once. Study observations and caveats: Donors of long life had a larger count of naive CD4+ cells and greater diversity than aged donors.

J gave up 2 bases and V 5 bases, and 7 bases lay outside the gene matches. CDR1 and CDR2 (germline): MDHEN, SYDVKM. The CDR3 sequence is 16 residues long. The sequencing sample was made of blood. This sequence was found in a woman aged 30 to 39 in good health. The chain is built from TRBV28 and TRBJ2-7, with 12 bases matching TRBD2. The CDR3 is CASSPRGLAGTYEQYF. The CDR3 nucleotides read TGTGCCAGCAGTCCTCGCGGACTAGCGGGGACCTACGAGCAGTACTTC.